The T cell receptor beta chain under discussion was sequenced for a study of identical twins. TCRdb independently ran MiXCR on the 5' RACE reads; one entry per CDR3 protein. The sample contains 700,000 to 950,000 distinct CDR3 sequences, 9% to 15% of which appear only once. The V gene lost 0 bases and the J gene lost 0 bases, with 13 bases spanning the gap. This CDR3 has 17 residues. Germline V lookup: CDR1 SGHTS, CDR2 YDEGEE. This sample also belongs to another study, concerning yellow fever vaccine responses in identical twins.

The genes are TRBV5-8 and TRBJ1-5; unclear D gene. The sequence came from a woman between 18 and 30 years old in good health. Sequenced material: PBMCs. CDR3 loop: CASSLGQISNSNQPQHF. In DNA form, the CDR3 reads TGTGCCAGCAGCTTGGGCCAGATAAGCAATAGCAATCAGCCCCAGCATTTT.